The 27 T cell receptor beta chains presented below share a single source sample, sequenced in a study of CD8+ T cells in alopecia areata. Extracted RNA was reverse transcribed into cDNA, the sequencing template. TCRdb keeps only in-frame clones here, not all; method: immunoSEQ multiplex PCR. The data show over 200,000 clones, with about 64% seen just once and around 4.2% held by the top ten. Treatment indicated: oral pan-JAK inhibitor, 5-10 mg twice daily. Sequencing used CD4+ T cells sorted from blood, obtained at week 4, from a patient treated with tofacitinib. The receptor source for this set is a human donor with alopecia areata.

The chain uses TRBV30 and TRBJ2-2; TRBD1 might be the D (5 bases). The CDR3 extends over 15 amino acids. Trimming took 0 bases from V and 6 from J, leaving 14 bases between them. Germline CDR1 is GTSNPN and CDR2 is SVGIG (reference sequence). CDR3 loop: CAWSVMAGKAGELFF. CDR3 sequence (DNA): TGTGCCTGGAGTGTAATGGCAGGGAAGGCCGGGGAGCTGTTTTTT.

The chain links TRBV5-1 to TRBJ2-2, with D possibly being TRBD1 (5 bases). Germline-derived CDR1 and CDR2 are SGHRS and YFSETQ. CDR3 length: 15 residues. Deletions cut 0 bases from V and 2 bases from J, with 8 bases between. CDR3: CASSLGTTNTGELFF. As DNA, the CDR3 is TGCGCCAGCAGCTTGGGGACAACAAACACCGGGGAGCTGTTTTTT.

The chain carries TRBV15 and TRBJ2-7, with TRBD1 identical over 8 bases. The germline V gene has CDR1 LNHNV and CDR2 YYDKDF (reference sequence). This CDR3 is built from 14 residues. V shed 3 bases, J shed 6 bases, and the junction held 7 bases outside the gene matches. CDR3 amino acids: CATSRTRTGTEQYF. The CDR3, as DNA: TGTGCCACCAGCAGGACAAGGACAGGGACCGAGCAGTACTTC.

This clone was seen only a few times. This sequence joins TRBV15 and TRBJ1-1; D gene unclear. The V end lost 0 bases, the J end lost 4 bases, and 6 bases lay between the germline ends. This CDR3 spans 13 amino acids. The germline gives CDR1 LNHNV, CDR2 YYDKDF (reference sequence). CDR3 sequence: CATSRDLGTEAFF. The CDR3 nucleotides are TGTGCCACCAGCAGAGATCTCGGCACTGAAGCTTTCTTT.

This chain connects TRBV7-8 to TRBJ1-1; D possibly corresponds to TRBD1 (6 bases). Between the trimmed V and J ends, which lost 5 bases and 11 bases, there was a span of 24 bases. The CDR3 covers 15 residues. Germline V lookup: CDR1 SGHVS, CDR2 FQNEAQ. CDR3 coding DNA: TGTGCCAGCAGCCCGACCCGTGACAGGTCCAAGAGGGCTTTCTTT. As protein: CASSPTRDRSKRAFF.

The CDR3 bases are TGTGCCAGCACGGGGCTTGGAAACACCATATATTTT. Protein: CASTGLGNTIYF. The V call is TRBV6-6, the J call TRBJ1-3; TRBD1 might be the D (5 bases). Germline CDR1 reads MNHNY; CDR2 reads SVGAGI (reference sequence). The CDR3 contains 12 residues. Trimming took 7 bases from V and 3 from J, leaving 7 bases between them.

V gene TRBV5-1 combines with J gene TRBJ2-7, with 10 bases lining up with TRBD1. V dropped 0 bases and J dropped 3; count of bases not matched to a gene: 3. In germline, CDR1 is SGHRS, CDR2 YFSETQ. The CDR3 spans 15 residues. The CDR3 DNA reads TGCGCCAGCAGCTTGGGACAGGGGGCTGTCTACGAGCAGTACTTC. It specifies CASSLGQGAVYEQYF.

The chain joins TRBV29-1 to TRBJ2-3, with D perhaps assigned TRBD1 or TRBD2 (5 bases each). Germline lookup yields CDR1 SQVTM and CDR2 ANQGSEA. The CDR3 is 14 amino acids. V was shortened by 4 bases and J by 4 bases, with 15 bases between the two germline ends. In nucleotides, the CDR3 is TGCAGCGTTGTCGAGGGGTTTGGCGCAGATACGCAGTATTTT. This gives the protein CSVVEGFGADTQYF.

In this sample, this clone turned up once. The rearrangement uses TRBV30 and TRBJ2-4; unclear D gene. The germline V gene has CDR1 GTSNPN and CDR2 SVGIG (reference sequence). This CDR3 has 13 amino acids. The V and J ends lost 0 bases and 8 bases respectively, with 11 bases between them. The CDR3 is CAWSVQWADIQYF. As DNA, the CDR3 is TGTGCCTGGAGTGTACAATGGGCCGACATTCAGTACTTC.

The rearrangement joins TRBV4-2 to TRBJ2-3, with 9 bases fitting TRBD1. With 3 bases clipped from V and 6 bases from J, the junction kept 10 bases outside the gene matches. This CDR3 is 16 amino acids long. Germline values: CDR1 LGHNA, CDR2 YNFKEQ. The CDR3 DNA follows: TGTGCCAGCAGCCAGCCACCCCGGACAGGGGATGATACGCAGTATTTT. Amino acids: CASSQPPRTGDDTQYF.

The table lists this clone with a count of one. The chain is built from TRBV30 and TRBJ2-5, with TRBD2 matching over 9 bases. Looked up from germline, CDR1 is GTSNPN and CDR2 is SVGIG (reference sequence). The CDR3 has 14 residues. The trim removed 5 bases at V and 5 bases at J, leaving 9 bases unmatched. CDR3 residues: CAWESGGPRETQYF. The CDR3 DNA is TGTGCCTGGGAGAGCGGGGGGCCTCGGGAGACCCAGTACTTC.

The chain joins TRBV2 to TRBJ1-2, with D unclear. The CDR3 is 12 amino acids. Germline loops: CDR1 SNHLY, CDR2 FYNNEI. V gave up 4 bases and J gave up 5 bases, with 8 bases separating them. The CDR3 DNA follows: TGTGCCAGCAGTGGGACCCGGTATGGCTACACCTTC. Protein sequence: CASSGTRYGYTF.

The chain recombines TRBV4-1 with TRBJ1-2, with TRBD1 matching 7 bases. V shed 5 bases, J shed 0 bases, and the junction held 9 bases outside the gene matches. The CDR3 covers 16 residues. Germline V gives CDR1 MGHRA, CDR2 YSYEKL. Written as DNA, the CDR3 is TGCGCCAGCAGCTCAGCCGGGACAGAAGCTAACTATGGCTACACCTTC. It codes for CASSSAGTEANYGYTF.

The sample holds a few counts of this clone. V and J are TRBV27 and TRBJ2-4, with 7 bases lining up with TRBD1. In germline, CDR1 is MNHEY, CDR2 SMNVEV (reference sequence). Unmatched junction bases numbered 15, after V lost 5 bases and J lost 8 bases. The CDR3 contains 16 residues. CDR3 sequence: CASSPTITGERDIQYF. CDR3 DNA: TGTGCCAGCAGTCCGACAATTACAGGGGAAAGGGACATTCAGTACTTC.

The rearrangement links TRBV25-1 to TRBJ1-6; D not certain. V was trimmed by 10 bases and J by 7 bases, leaving 20 bases between them. Germline CDR1 MGHDK, CDR2 SYGVNS. The CDR3 is 15 amino acids. This CDR3 reads CATSPADGRNSPLHF. CDR3 bases: TGTGCCACCTCTCCCGCGGACGGGAGAAATTCACCCCTCCACTTT.

The rearrangement uses TRBV9 and TRBJ1-1; D possibly corresponds to TRBD1 (5 bases). Germline assignment: CDR1 SGDLS and CDR2 YYNGEE. Trimming took off 0 bases at V and 4 bases at J, with 16 bases between the two ends. This CDR3 is 16 amino acids long. The CDR3 sequence: CASSVGAGRESTEAFF. Written as DNA, the CDR3 is TGTGCCAGCAGCGTAGGGGCAGGGAGGGAGAGCACTGAAGCTTTCTTT. The full variable domain, completed using reference TRBV9 and TRBJ1-1, is DSGVTQTPKHLITATGQRVTLRCSPRSGDLSVYWYQQSLDQGLQFLIQYYNGEERAKGNILERFSAQQFPDLHSELNLSSLELGDSALYFCASSVGAGRESTEAFFGQGTRLTVV.

CDR3 amino acids: CSARTRWGKETQYF. As DNA, the CDR3 is TGCAGCGCCCGTACCCGATGGGGCAAGGAGACCCAGTACTTC. The chain carries TRBV29-1 and TRBJ2-5, with D maybe TRBD1 (5 bases). Per germline, CDR1 SQVTM and CDR2 ANQGSEA. This CDR3 has 14 residues. V dropped 7 bases and J dropped 5 bases, with 20 bases sitting between them.

V gene TRBV30 combines with J gene TRBJ1-2; 7 bases align to TRBD1. V dropped 7 bases and J dropped 6; count of bases not matched to a gene: 2. This CDR3 is 10 amino acids long. Germline V gives CDR1 GTSNPN, CDR2 SVGIG (reference sequence). CDR3 coding DNA: TGTGCCTCAGGACAGGATGGCTACACCTTC. This translates into CASGQDGYTF.

The chain recombines TRBV9 with TRBJ2-5; 10 nucleotides match TRBD2. Trimming at V came to 0 bases and at J to 4 bases, leaving 6 bases not matched to a gene. Germline V gene data show CDR1 as SGDLS and CDR2 as YYNGEE. CDR3 length: 16 residues. This CDR3 is CASSVAAGGPGETQYF. The CDR3 coding sequence is TGTGCCAGCAGCGTAGCAGCGGGGGGGCCAGGAGAGACCCAGTACTTC.

This chain links TRBV7-9 with TRBJ1-2, with D uncertain. This CDR3 region has 14 residues. CDR1 is SEHNR, CDR2 FQNEAQ, per germline (reference sequence). V was pared by 1 base and J by 6 bases, with 12 bases between. CDR3 coding DNA: TGTGCCAGCAGCTTAGGATACGGGGATGATGGCTACACCTTC. Amino acid sequence: CASSLGYGDDGYTF.

The gene calls are TRBV7-9 and TRBJ2-4; D possibly corresponds to TRBD2 (6 bases). The V and J ends lost 5 bases and 4 bases respectively, with 18 bases between them. Germline CDR1 reads SEHNR; CDR2 reads FQNEAQ (reference sequence). This CDR3 has 16 residues. The CDR3 protein is CASSPDPGLFKNIQYF. As DNA, the CDR3 is TGTGCCAGCAGCCCGGACCCGGGACTCTTTAAAAACATTCAGTACTTC.

V gene TRBV30 combines with J gene TRBJ1-5, with D possibly TRBD1 on 5 matching bases. CDR1 is GTSNPN, CDR2 SVGIG, per germline (reference sequence). V was pared by 3 bases and J by 5 bases, with 11 bases between. CDR3 size: 13 residues. The CDR3 sequence: CAWSTGDDQPQHF. Written as DNA, the CDR3 is TGTGCCTGGAGCACGGGGGACGATCAGCCCCAGCATTTT.

The chain links TRBV5-4 to TRBJ2-5; no reliable D call. The CDR3 has 13 amino acids. Trimming shortened V by 2 bases and J by 1 base, and 6 bases separated the two germline ends. CDR1 and CDR2 from the germline V gene are SGHNT and YYREEE (reference sequence). The chain's CDR3 is CASSFPGQETQYF. In nucleotides, the CDR3 is TGTGCCAGCAGCTTTCCGGGCCAAGAGACCCAGTACTTC. The full variable domain, rest sourced from reference TRBV5-4 and TRBJ2-5, is ETGVTQSPTHLIKTRGQQVTLRCSSQSGHNTVSWYQQALGQGPQFIFQYYREEENGRGNFPPRFSGLQFPNYSSELNVNALELDDSALYLCASSFPGQETQYFGPGTRLLVL.

A word on this clone: Relative to the germline gene, one junction end is altered; a read error may explain this. Different DNA sequences within this sample yield the same CDR3. This chain links TRBV4-1 with TRBJ2-7; 9 bases are shared with TRBD2. The germline V gene encodes CDR1 MGHRA and CDR2 YSYEKL. The length of the CDR3 is 15 residues. Here the CDR3 DNA reads TGCGCCAGCAGCCAAGCGACTAGCGGTACCTACGAGCAGTATTTC. Translation gives CASSQATSGTYEQYF.

The genes are TRBV15 and TRBJ2-5; D is undetermined. Per the germline V gene, CDR1 is LNHNV and CDR2 is YYDKDF (reference sequence). Trimming left V 1 base short and J 5 bases short, with 8 bases between. The CDR3 is 13 amino acids. The CDR3 loop reads CATSRVSGETQYF. CDR3 nucleotides: TGTGCCACCAGCAGAGTGAGTGGCGAGACCCAGTACTTC.

Only one count was recorded for this clone. V and J are TRBV9 and TRBJ1-4, with D possibly TRBD1 on 5 matching bases. Germline values: CDR1 SGDLS, CDR2 YYNGEE. The CDR3 has 15 residues. V shed 0 bases and J shed 6 bases, with 12 bases lying between them. CDR3 residues: CASSVGGRRDEKLFF. The CDR3 nucleotides are TGTGCCAGCAGCGTAGGGGGCAGGCGAGATGAAAAACTGTTTTTT.

The rearrangement links TRBV2 to TRBJ2-6; weak D call: TRBD2 (5 bases). CDR1 and CDR2 (germline): SNHLY, FYNNEI. The CDR3 loop spans 16 amino acids. Between the trimmed V and J ends, which lost 3 bases and 2 bases, there was a span of 11 bases. CDR3 residues: CASSDRGGAGANVLTF. For the CDR3, the DNA is TGTGCCAGCAGTGACCGGGGTGGGGCTGGGGCCAACGTCCTGACTTTC.